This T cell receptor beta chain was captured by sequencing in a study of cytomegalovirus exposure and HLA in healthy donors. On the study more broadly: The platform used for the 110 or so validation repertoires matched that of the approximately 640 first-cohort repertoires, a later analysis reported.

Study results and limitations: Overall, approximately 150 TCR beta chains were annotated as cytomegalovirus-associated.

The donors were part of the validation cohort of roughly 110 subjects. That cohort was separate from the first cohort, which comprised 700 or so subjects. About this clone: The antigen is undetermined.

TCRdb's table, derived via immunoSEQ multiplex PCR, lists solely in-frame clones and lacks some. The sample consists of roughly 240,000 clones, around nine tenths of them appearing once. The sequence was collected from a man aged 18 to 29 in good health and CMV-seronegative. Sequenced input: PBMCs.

CDR3 amino acids: CASSSGYRYGYTF. CDR3 nucleotide sequence: TGTGCCAGCAGCTCAGGGTATCGCTATGGCTACACCTTC. The chain recombines TRBV28 with TRBJ1-2; maybe TRBD1 (5 bases). The germline V and J ends were trimmed by 6 bases and 4 bases, with 12 bases remaining between them. This CDR3 has 13 residues. Germline V gene data show CDR1 as MDHEN and CDR2 as SYDVKM.